A selection of T cell receptor beta chains follows, all from one sample in a study of T cell responses to AZD1222 COVID-19 vaccine. The repertoire was sequenced with immunoSEQ multiplex PCR; TCRdb's copy has only in-frame clones and lacks some. This sample has about 98,000 clones, with 86% found just once. The sequencing here drew on peripheral blood, taken on day 0 of AZD1222 vaccination. Every receptor here comes from an adult in good health. Each CDR3 is given with its conserved first and last residue. A D gene is named only where the DNA matches it firmly. The size entry is marked missing in some rows and otherwise reads once, few, many or a size class.

CDR3 protein: CASSDIQNSPLHF; CDR3 DNA: TGTGCCAGCAGTGATATTCAGAATTCACCCCTCCACTTT; D gene: .; J gene: TRBJ1-6; clone size: .; V gene: TRBV2
CDR3 protein: CASSLEAEYEQYF; CDR3 DNA: TGTGCCAGCAGCTTAGAGGCAGAGTACGAGCAGTACTTC; D gene: .; J gene: TRBJ2-7; clone size: few; V gene: TRBV7-2
CDR3 protein: CASSFTGGGHEQYF; CDR3 DNA: TGTGCCAGCAGCTTTACAGGGGGCGGGCACGAGCAGTACTTC; D gene: TRBD1; J gene: TRBJ2-7; clone size: .; V gene: TRBV11-2
CDR3 protein: CASSYMRDGANVLTF; CDR3 DNA: TGTGCCAGCAGTTACATGCGGGATGGGGCCAACGTCCTGACTTTC; D gene: .; J gene: TRBJ2-6; clone size: .; V gene: TRBV6-2/TRBV6-3
CDR3 protein: CATSDLGTDDSYEQYF; CDR3 DNA: TGTGCCACCAGTGATCTTGGGACTGACGACTCCTACGAGCAGTACTTC; D gene: .; J gene: TRBJ2-7; clone size: .; V gene: TRBV24-1
CDR3 protein: CASSVAVGFTGELFF; CDR3 DNA: TGTGCCAGCAGCGTAGCGGTGGGATTCACCGGGGAGCTGTTTTTT; D gene: .; J gene: TRBJ2-2; clone size: once; V gene: TRBV9
CDR3 protein: CASSPLRTYEQYF; CDR3 DNA: TGTGCCAGCAGTCCCCTAAGGACCTACGAGCAGTACTTC; D gene: .; J gene: TRBJ2-7; clone size: .; V gene: TRBV27
CDR3 protein: CAISAGTTGETQYF; CDR3 DNA: TGTGCCATCAGTGCGGGGACAACAGGAGAGACCCAGTACTTC; D gene: .; J gene: TRBJ2-5; clone size: .; V gene: TRBV10-3
CDR3 protein: CASSLAHTQETQYF; CDR3 DNA: TGCGCCAGCAGCTTGGCGCATACCCAAGAGACCCAGTACTTC; D gene: .; J gene: TRBJ2-5; clone size: .; V gene: TRBV5-1
CDR3 protein: CASSFGRNTEAFF; CDR3 DNA: TGTGCCAGCAGTTTCGGTAGGAACACTGAAGCTTTCTTT; D gene: .; J gene: TRBJ1-1; clone size: .; V gene: TRBV28
CDR3 protein: CASSLGNTEAFF; CDR3 DNA: TGTGCCAGCAGCCTCGGAAACACTGAAGCTTTCTTT; D gene: .; J gene: TRBJ1-1; clone size: .; V gene: TRBV13
CDR3 protein: CASSPQGVNLREQFF; CDR3 DNA: TGTGCCAGCAGCCCACAGGGGGTGAATCTACGGGAGCAGTTCTTC; D gene: TRBD1; J gene: TRBJ2-1; clone size: .; V gene: TRBV7-8
CDR3 protein: CASRDSESSNQPQHF; CDR3 DNA: TGTGCCAGCAGAGACAGTGAAAGTAGCAATCAGCCCCAGCATTTT; D gene: .; J gene: TRBJ1-5; clone size: .; V gene: TRBV28
CDR3 protein: CASSQDFPASGSSEQFF; CDR3 DNA: TGCGCCAGCAGCCAAGATTTTCCAGCTAGCGGGAGTTCTGAGCAGTTCTTC; D gene: TRBD2; J gene: TRBJ2-1; clone size: .; V gene: TRBV4-3
CDR3 protein: CASSVLAGPDIAKNIQYF; CDR3 DNA: TGTGCCAGCAGCGTTCTAGCGGGACCGGACATAGCCAAAAACATTCAGTACTTC; D gene: TRBD2; J gene: TRBJ2-4; clone size: .; V gene: TRBV7-8
CDR3 protein: CASSPQGLGEQFF; CDR3 DNA: TGTGCCAGCAGCCCACAGGGTTTGGGGGAGCAGTTCTTC; D gene: .; J gene: TRBJ2-1; clone size: .; V gene: TRBV14
CDR3 protein: CASSQDWDLAGGLYEQYF; CDR3 DNA: TGCGCCAGCAGCCAAGATTGGGACTTAGCGGGAGGACTCTACGAGCAGTACTTC; D gene: TRBD2; J gene: TRBJ2-7; clone size: .; V gene: TRBV4-1
CDR3 protein: CASSLEGRDQPQHF; CDR3 DNA: TGTGCCAGCAGCTTGGAGGGCAGGGATCAGCCCCAGCATTTT; D gene: .; J gene: TRBJ1-5; clone size: .; V gene: TRBV5-4
CDR3 protein: CASSSDTNTEAFF; CDR3 DNA: TGTGCCAGCAGTTCAGATACGAACACTGAAGCTTTCTTT; D gene: .; J gene: TRBJ1-1; clone size: .; V gene: TRBV7-9
CDR3 protein: CASSVGTSGKETQYF; CDR3 DNA: TGTGCCAGCAGCGTCGGGACTAGCGGAAAAGAGACCCAGTACTTC; D gene: TRBD2; J gene: TRBJ2-5; clone size: few; V gene: TRBV9
CDR3 protein: CASSIRQFRYGYTF; CDR3 DNA: TGTGCCAGCAGCATACGACAGTTTCGCTATGGCTACACCTTC; D gene: .; J gene: TRBJ1-2; clone size: .; V gene: TRBV7-3
CDR3 protein: CASSQTDTTNYGYTF; CDR3 DNA: TGCGCCAGCAGCCAAACCGACACTACTAACTATGGCTACACCTTC; D gene: .; J gene: TRBJ1-2; clone size: .; V gene: TRBV4-1
CDR3 protein: CASSPNSGANVLTF; CDR3 DNA: TGTGCCAGCAGCCCGAACAGTGGGGCCAACGTCCTGACTTTC; D gene: .; J gene: TRBJ2-6; clone size: .; V gene: TRBV7-3
CDR3 protein: CATSDGTGNGYTF; CDR3 DNA: TGTGCCACCAGTGATGGGACAGGGAATGGCTACACCTTC; D gene: TRBD1; J gene: TRBJ1-2; clone size: .; V gene: TRBV24-1
CDR3 protein: CASRPTGGSSPLHF; CDR3 DNA: TGTGCCAGCAGACCCACAGGGGGCTCTTCACCCCTCCACTTT; D gene: TRBD1; J gene: TRBJ1-6; clone size: few; V gene: TRBV7-9
CDR3 protein: CASSTTSYNEQFF; CDR3 DNA: TGTGCCAGCAGCACGACTAGTTACAATGAGCAGTTCTTC; D gene: .; J gene: TRBJ2-1; clone size: .; V gene: TRBV6-2/TRBV6-3
CDR3 protein: CASSLGVGLYEQYF; CDR3 DNA: TGCGCCAGCAGCTTGGGAGTGGGCCTCTACGAGCAGTACTTC; D gene: .; J gene: TRBJ2-7; clone size: .; V gene: TRBV5-1
CDR3 protein: CASSLTEGSGNTIYF; CDR3 DNA: TGTGCCAGCAGCTTGACTGAGGGCTCTGGAAACACCATATATTTT; D gene: .; J gene: TRBJ1-3; clone size: .; V gene: TRBV5-6
CDR3 protein: CASSRGAGSSPLHF; CDR3 DNA: TGCGCCAGCAGCCGCGGGGCAGGGAGTTCACCCCTCCACTTT; D gene: .; J gene: TRBJ1-6; clone size: .; V gene: TRBV4-3
CDR3 protein: CASTLGTGAGYTF; CDR3 DNA: TGTGCCAGCACCCTTGGAACAGGGGCAGGCTACACCTTC; D gene: TRBD1; J gene: TRBJ1-2; clone size: .; V gene: TRBV9
CDR3 protein: CASSESYSYEQYF; CDR3 DNA: TGCGCCAGCAGCGAAAGTTATTCCTACGAGCAGTACTTC; D gene: .; J gene: TRBJ2-7; clone size: once; V gene: TRBV5-1
CDR3 protein: CASSTRGSSYEQYF; CDR3 DNA: TGTGCCAGCAGCACGAGGGGTTCCTCCTACGAGCAGTACTTC; D gene: .; J gene: TRBJ2-7; clone size: .; V gene: TRBV6-2/TRBV6-3
CDR3 protein: CASSGRLNYGYTF; CDR3 DNA: TGTGCCAGCTCGGGGAGGTTGAACTATGGCTACACCTTC; D gene: .; J gene: TRBJ1-2; clone size: .; V gene: TRBV5-6
CDR3 protein: CASGNNEQFF; CDR3 DNA: TGTGCCAGTGGTAACAATGAGCAGTTCTTC; D gene: .; J gene: TRBJ2-1; clone size: .; V gene: TRBV19
CDR3 protein: CASSLGASYEQYF; CDR3 DNA: TGTGCCAGCAGCTTGGGAGCCTCCTACGAGCAGTACTTC; D gene: .; J gene: TRBJ2-7; clone size: .; V gene: TRBV11-2